This T cell receptor (beta chain) was found in a study of beta chain features in type 1 diabetes. Study-wide points: PCR might preferentially amplify shorter templates, equally in patients and controls. Still unanswered here is whether HLA type influences TCRB rearrangement. In cDNA sequencing, cells with high TCR expression could be over-represented.

Sorted cells reached over 95% purity in every population. The ends lost 3 bases at V and 5 bases at J; junction bases unmatched: 3. The length of the CDR3 is 14 residues. Germline-derived CDR1 and CDR2 are LGHNT and FRNRAP. Sequencing targeted expressed TCRB transcripts, as all isolated RNA had been reverse transcribed. Using immunoSEQ multiplex PCR, the repertoire was profiled, and TCRdb retains in-frame clones only, with some absent. The table lists roughly 380,000 clones, about 20% of them singletons. Points on this clone: Its antigen is unknown.

Sequenced input: naive CD4+ T cells from blood. The TCR comes from a young woman in good health. This sequence joins TRBV12-5 and TRBJ1-5; 8 bases are shared with TRBD1. CDR3 nucleotide sequence: TGTGCTAGTGGTTTAGGACAGGGCGATCAGCCCCAGCATTTT. Translating it yields CASGLGQGDQPQHF.